These 27 T cell receptor beta chains came from one sample sequenced in a study of beta chain features in type 1 diabetes. Study-level results: For Type 1 diabetes patients, all four CD4+ subsets carried TCRB CDR3s that were moderately but significantly shorter.

Which antigens these TCRs recognize remains unknown. Since all of the isolated RNA was reverse transcribed, expressed TCRB transcripts were what got sequenced. Here immunoSEQ multiplex PCR was the method, and the copy in TCRdb shows in-frame clones only, minus some. The sample has about 650,000 clones; 9.5% to 15% are singletons. Input material: naive CD4+ T cells from blood. The receptors derive from a man aged 25 to 40 with type 1 diabetes.

The chain couples TRBV28 to TRBJ1-6, with 9 positions matching TRBD1. Unmatched junction bases numbered 2, after V lost 4 bases and J lost 7 bases. CDR1 is MDHEN and CDR2 is SYDVKM in the germline V gene. This CDR3 is built from 14 residues. The CDR3 DNA follows: TGTGCCAGCAGTTCCGACAGGGGGAATTCACCCCTCCACTTT. Its protein product is CASSSDRGNSPLHF.

This clone appeared a few times. The chain employs TRBV4-3 and TRBJ2-5; 11 bases fit TRBD2. This CDR3 has 16 residues. J lost 1 base, V lost 4 bases, and 5 bases had no gene match. The germline V gene has CDR1 LGHNA and CDR2 YSLEER. The CDR3 protein is CASSLQTSGGQETQYF. The CDR3 DNA sequence: TGCGCCAGCAGCCTCCAAACTAGCGGGGGCCAAGAGACCCAGTACTTC.

The chain joins TRBV29-1 to TRBJ2-1; TRBD2 aligns across 7 bases. The ends lost 5 bases at V and 0 bases at J; junction bases unmatched: 7. The CDR3 is 15 amino acids. Germline CDR1 is SQVTM and CDR2 is ANQGSEA. This chain's CDR3 is CSVPKQRGSYNEQFF. CDR3 DNA sequence: TGCAGCGTTCCCAAACAGCGGGGCTCCTACAATGAGCAGTTCTTC.

The chain uses TRBV2 and TRBJ2-7; no reliable D call. Per the germline V gene, CDR1 is SNHLY and CDR2 is FYNNEI. V lost 1 base to trimming and J lost 4 bases, with 5 bases between them. The CDR3 length is 12 residues. The CDR3 protein is CASSEGQYEQYF. The CDR3 DNA follows: TGTGCCAGCAGTGAAGGGCAGTACGAGCAGTACTTC. Supplemented by reference TRBV2 and TRBJ2-7, the full variable domain reads EPEVTQTPSHQVTQMGQEVILRCVPISNHLYFYWYRQILGQKVEFLVSFYNNEISEKSEIFDDQFSVERPDGSNFTLKIRSTKLEDSAMYFCASSEGQYEQYFGPGTRLTVT.

This clone has more than one count but fewer than ten. The chain carries TRBV19 and TRBJ1-5; D gene unclear. The germline V gene has CDR1 LNHDA and CDR2 SQIVND (reference sequence). Trimming removed 10 bases from V and 5 bases from J, with 15 bases in between. The CDR3 consists of 13 residues. CDR3 DNA: TGTGCCACCATGGACGCGTCTCATCAGCCCCAGCATTTT. It translates to CATMDASHQPQHF.

This clone was observed a handful of times. The chain joins TRBV28 to TRBJ2-7; 11 nucleotides match TRBD1. Germline V lookup: CDR1 MDHEN, CDR2 SYDVKM. This CDR3 contains 16 residues. Trimming took 5 bases from V and 5 from J; bases not matched to a gene: 11. In DNA form, the CDR3 reads TGTGCCAGCAGTACCCCAGGACAGGGGGCAGGGAACGAGCAGTACTTC. This sequence encodes CASSTPGQGAGNEQYF.

This clone was detected only a few times. The rearrangement joins TRBV25-1 to TRBJ1-2, with D possibly being TRBD1 (6 bases). Germline CDR1 MGHDK, CDR2 SYGVNS. The CDR3 consists of 13 residues. V was pared by 5 bases and J by 2 bases, with 9 bases between. The DNA for the CDR3 is TGTGCCAGCAGTTGGGGGGCGAACTATGGCTACACCTTC. This gives the protein CASSWGANYGYTF.

The sample holds a few counts of this clone. The DNA for the CDR3 is TGTGCCAGCAGTTTAGTAACGGGGGGGCGAGAGACCCAGTACTTC. Translation gives CASSLVTGGRETQYF. The genes are TRBV28 and TRBJ2-5; 8 bases agree with TRBD2. Germline V gene data show CDR1 as MDHEN and CDR2 as SYDVKM. The CDR3 length is 15 residues. V was pared by 2 bases and J by 4 bases, with 6 bases of the junction left unmatched.

The rearrangement uses TRBV5-1 and TRBJ2-3; 8 nucleotides match TRBD1. CDR3 length: 13 amino acids. Germline-derived CDR1 and CDR2 are SGHRS and YFSETQ. The trim removed 6 bases at V and 3 bases at J, leaving 3 bases unmatched. The CDR3 region has the DNA TGCGCCAGCAAGCAGGGGGCAACAGATACGCAGTATTTT. This encodes CASKQGATDTQYF.

There are many counts of this clone. The V call is TRBV25-1, the J call TRBJ2-5; the D is unclear. Trimming cost V 4 bases and J 5 bases, with 5 bases left between them. This CDR3 has 11 residues. Germline CDR1 reads MGHDK; CDR2 reads SYGVNS. CDR3 in amino acids: CASSAFETQYF. The DNA of the CDR3 is TGTGCCAGCAGTGCTTTCGAGACCCAGTACTTC.

The CDR3 region is CASSGDRGTEAFF. Written as DNA, the CDR3 is TGTGCCAGCAGTGGGGACAGGGGCACTGAAGCTTTCTTT. The chain joins TRBV2 to TRBJ1-1, with 10 bases fitting TRBD1. V shed 4 bases and J 4 bases; nucleotides not matched to a gene: 0. Per germline, CDR1 SNHLY and CDR2 FYNNEI. The CDR3 loop spans 13 amino acids.

The chain joins TRBV15 to TRBJ1-1, with D unresolved. Germline lookup yields CDR1 LNHNV and CDR2 YYDKDF (reference sequence). V was clipped by 6 bases and J by 1 base, with 12 bases between them. CDR3 length: 14 amino acids. The DNA of the CDR3 is TGTGCCACCAGGCCCCGAATCGGGAACACTGAAGCTTTCTTT. Protein sequence: CATRPRIGNTEAFF.

There are a few counts of this clone. The J gene is TRBJ1-2, the V gene TRBV28; D uncertain. The CDR3 contains 15 residues. V lost 10 bases, J lost 5 bases, and 23 bases lay in between. Looked up from germline, CDR1 is MDHEN and CDR2 is SYDVKM. This CDR3 is CATTPDRRPLYGYTF. The DNA of the CDR3 is TGTGCCACCACACCTGATCGACGTCCTCTTTATGGCTACACCTTC.

This clone was seen a few times. The rearrangement uses TRBV25-1 and TRBJ2-5, with D unclear. The V end lost 1 base, the J end lost 4 bases, and 10 bases lay between the germline ends. The CDR3 is 14 amino acids. Germline values: CDR1 MGHDK, CDR2 SYGVNS. CDR3 sequence: CASSESLDPETQYF. CDR3 nucleotides: TGTGCCAGCAGTGAATCCTTAGACCCAGAGACCCAGTACTTC.

Only a few counts were recorded for this clone. The genes are TRBV9 and TRBJ2-3; D is unclear. Germline assignment: CDR1 SGDLS and CDR2 YYNGEE. V shed 4 bases and J shed 6 bases, with 12 bases lying between them. The CDR3 loop spans 13 amino acids. This CDR3 reads CASSSPAVDTQYF. The CDR3 nucleotides are TGTGCCAGCAGCTCCCCGGCCGTGGATACGCAGTATTTT.

This clone has a handful of counts. The chain has TRBV11-2 and TRBJ2-2, with 8 bases aligning to TRBD1. V was clipped by 6 bases and J by 5 bases; unmatched bases: 5. The V gene's germline CDR1 is SGHAT and CDR2 FQNNGV. The length of the CDR3 is 14 residues. The CDR3 bases are TGTGCCAGCAGATCCGGACAGGGTACCGGGGAGCTGTTTTTT. Translated: CASRSGQGTGELFF.

The rearrangement links TRBV5-8 to TRBJ1-1; the D gene is possibly TRBD1 (5 bases). This CDR3 is built from 14 residues. Trimming shortened V by 2 bases and J by 5 bases, and 13 bases separated the two germline ends. From germline, CDR1 is SGHTS and CDR2 YDEGEE. In DNA form, the CDR3 reads TGTGCCAGCAGCTTTGCAGGGCCGGGAACTGAAGCTTTCTTT. It encodes CASSFAGPGTEAFF.

The gene calls are TRBV28 and TRBJ2-5; the match to TRBD2 covers 7 bases. The CDR3 is 14 amino acids. The ends lost 4 bases at V and 5 bases at J; junction bases unmatched: 7. Looked up from germline, CDR1 is MDHEN and CDR2 is SYDVKM. In DNA, the CDR3 is TGTGCCAGCAGTTCGAAAGGGGAGGGGGAGACCCAGTACTTC. Its protein is CASSSKGEGETQYF. Supplemented by reference TRBV28 and TRBJ2-5, the full variable domain reads DVKVTQSSRYLVKRTGEKVFLECVQDMDHENMFWYRQDPGLGLRLIYFSYDVKMKEKGDIPEGYSVSREKKERFSLILESASTNQTSMYLCASSSKGEGETQYFGPGTRLLVL.

The rearrangement joins TRBV30 to TRBJ2-5; TRBD1 is a possible D gene (6 bases). The V end lost 3 bases, the J end lost 5 bases, and 7 bases lay between the germline ends. Germline V CDR1 and CDR2: GTSNPN, SVGIG (reference sequence). The CDR3 has 11 residues. This chain's CDR3 is CAWSQGETQYF. The CDR3 DNA follows: TGTGCCTGGAGCCAGGGGGAGACCCAGTACTTC.

The chain links TRBV9 to TRBJ1-2; D is possibly TRBD1 (5 bases). The CDR3 spans 12 residues. The V end lost 1 base, the J end lost 6 bases, and 7 bases lay between the germline ends. Germline V gene data show CDR1 as SGDLS and CDR2 as YYNGEE. The CDR3 bases are TGTGCCAGCAGCGTATCAGGGAATGGCTACACCTTC. Residues: CASSVSGNGYTF.

A remark on this clone: Other DNA sequences in this specimen translate into the identical CDR3. The J gene is TRBJ1-3, the V gene TRBV28; D gene ambiguous. Germline values: CDR1 MDHEN, CDR2 SYDVKM. Deletions cut 2 bases from V and 0 bases from J, with 11 bases between. The CDR3 is 16 amino acids. The CDR3 DNA sequence: TGTGCCAGCAGTTTAGGCCAGGCACTCTCTGGAAACACCATATATTTT. Translating it yields CASSLGQALSGNTIYF.

In its sample, this clone was seen a few times. The chain couples TRBV11-3 to TRBJ2-5; 8 bases map to TRBD1. J gave up 1 base and V 5 bases, and 6 bases lay outside the gene matches. Germline values: CDR1 SGHNT, CDR2 YENEEA. This CDR3 contains 15 residues. The CDR3 is CASSEYRGIQETQYF. The DNA for the CDR3 is TGTGCCAGCAGCGAATACAGGGGGATCCAAGAGACCCAGTACTTC.

This clone was counted between two and nine times. The chain employs TRBV5-8 and TRBJ1-3; D remains unclear. This CDR3 is built from 14 residues. Germline CDR1 and CDR2: SGHTS and YDEGEE. The germline V and J ends were trimmed by 4 bases and 6 bases, with 14 bases remaining between them. The CDR3 protein is CASSPGHGENTIYF. The CDR3 DNA reads as TGTGCCAGCAGCCCCGGCCACGGGGAAAACACCATATATTTT.

This clone turned up a few times. At the DNA level, this CDR3 is encoded by other sequences in the same sample as well. This chain connects TRBV7-9 to TRBJ1-6, with TRBD1 identical over 9 bases. Germline CDR1 reads SEHNR; CDR2 reads FQNEAQ (reference sequence). The V gene end was trimmed by 5 bases and the J gene end by 7 bases; junction bases not matched to a gene: 3. The CDR3 has 14 amino acids. This CDR3 is CASSPGQGNSPLHF. DNA for the CDR3: TGTGCCAGCAGCCCGGGACAGGGCAATTCACCCCTCCACTTT.

This chain connects TRBV13 to TRBJ2-1; possibly TRBD2 for D (5 bases). This CDR3 has 19 amino acids. The germline V gene has CDR1 PRHDT and CDR2 FYEKMQ (reference sequence). The V and J ends lost 2 bases and 3 bases respectively, with 23 bases between them. CDR3 loop: CASSLRGLQDFNLYNEQFF. The CDR3 DNA sequence: TGTGCCAGCAGCTTACGTGGACTCCAGGACTTTAACCTCTACAATGAGCAGTTCTTC.

This chain uses TRBV5-1 with TRBJ2-1; 11 bases map to TRBD2. Germline CDR1 reads SGHRS; CDR2 reads YFSETQ. This CDR3 region has 17 residues. After removal of 2 bases from V and 8 bases from J, the junction contained 12 bases not matched to a gene. CDR3 protein: CASSFAASGGPLYEQFF. The CDR3 nucleotides are TGCGCCAGCAGCTTTGCGGCTAGCGGGGGGCCCCTCTATGAGCAGTTCTTC.

V is TRBV21-1 and J is TRBJ1-6; TRBD1 is taken as the D call from the table, unchecked against the DNA. TRBV21-1 is deemed a pseudogene. This CDR3 region has 18 residues. This CDR3 is CASSKVGTGGPGNSPLHF. CDR3 sequence (DNA): TGTGCCAGCAGCAAAGTTGGGACAGGAGGTCCTGGGAATTCACCCCTCCACTTT.